A selection of T cell receptor beta chains follows, all from one sample in a study of blood T cell repertoires in COVID-19. Clones were read by immunoSEQ multiplex PCR, and TCRdb kept only the in-frame ones, dropping some. Altogether about 68,000 clones are present, around 90% being singletons, with the ten largest covering about 2.1%. What was sequenced was peripheral blood. Every receptor here comes from a human donor in a cohort sampled during active COVID-19. CDR3s include the opening cysteine and the closing phenylalanine or tryptophan. Fields, in order: clone size, J gene, V gene, D gene, CDR3 protein, CDR3 DNA. The D gene is left open where the match is weak. Size tells how often a clone was seen (once, few, many) or the class of an expanded clone, and some rows leave it out.

.	TRBJ2-1	TRBV14	.	CASSVPGLSLSEQFF	TGTGCCAGCAGCGTCCCGGGACTCTCTCTCAGTGAGCAGTTCTTC
.	TRBJ1-1	TRBV5-4	.	CASSLAIVGAEAFF	TGTGCCAGCAGCTTGGCCATAGTCGGAGCTGAAGCTTTCTTT
.	TRBJ2-7	TRBV19	TRBD2	CASSWTSGGSYEQYF	TGTGCCAGTAGTTGGACTAGCGGGGGGTCCTACGAGCAGTACTTC
.	TRBJ2-2	TRBV24-1	TRBD1	CATSGHRDRGTDGELFF	TGTGCCACCAGTGGCCACCGGGACAGGGGAACGGACGGGGAGCTGTTTTTT
.	TRBJ2-7	TRBV6-6	TRBD2	CASSNQPSGSREQYF	TGTGCCAGCTCAAACCAACCCAGCGGGAGTCGCGAGCAGTACTTC
.	TRBJ2-3	TRBV12-2	.	CASRLEECSGGTDTQYF	TGTGCAAGTCGCTTAGAGGAGTGTAGCGGGGGCACAGATACGCAGTATTTT
.	TRBJ1-5	TRBV28	.	CASAEGEDQPQHF	TGTGCCAGCGCGGAAGGGGAGGATCAGCCCCAGCATTTT
.	TRBJ1-2	TRBV28	TRBD1	CASNTGVWANYGYTF	TGTGCCAGCAACACAGGGGTTTGGGCTAACTATGGCTACACCTTC
.	TRBJ2-3	TRBV10-3	.	CAIRQDTTDTQYF	TGTGCCATCCGACAGGACACCACAGATACGCAGTATTTT
once	TRBJ2-2	TRBV9	TRBD2	CASRPAAGADGELFF	TGTGCCAGCAGACCCGCAGCGGGGGCAGACGGGGAGCTGTTTTTT
once	TRBJ1-1	TRBV7-8	.	CASSFYEILDTEAFF	TGTGCCAGCAGCTTTTACGAGATTTTGGACACTGAAGCTTTCTTT
.	TRBJ2-1	TRBV19	TRBD1	CASSIGQGALSEQFF	TGTGCCAGTAGTATAGGCCAGGGGGCACTGAGTGAGCAGTTCTTC